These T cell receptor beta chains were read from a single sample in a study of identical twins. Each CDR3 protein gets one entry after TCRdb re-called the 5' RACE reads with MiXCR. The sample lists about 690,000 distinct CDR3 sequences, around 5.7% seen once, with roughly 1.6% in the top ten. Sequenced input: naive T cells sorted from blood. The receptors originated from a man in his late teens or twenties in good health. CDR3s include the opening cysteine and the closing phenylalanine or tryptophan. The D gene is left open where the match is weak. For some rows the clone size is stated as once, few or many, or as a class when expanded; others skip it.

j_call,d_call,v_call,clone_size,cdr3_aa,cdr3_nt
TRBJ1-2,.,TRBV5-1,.,CASSPSSNRDRYTF,TGCGCCAGCAGCCCCTCGTCCAACAGGGATAGATACACCTTC
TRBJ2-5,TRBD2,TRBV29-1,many,CSVVGRAEETQYF,TGCAGCGTTGTGGGGAGGGCCGAAGAGACCCAGTACTTC
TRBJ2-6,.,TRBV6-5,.,CASSSPRGAGANVLTF,TGTGCCAGCAGTTCCCCCCGGGGGGCCGGGGCCAACGTCCTGACTTTC
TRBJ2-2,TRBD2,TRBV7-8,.,CASSFRAGGNTGELFF,TGTGCCAGCAGCTTTCGAGCGGGAGGGAACACCGGGGAGCTGTTTTTT
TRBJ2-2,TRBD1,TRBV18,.,CASSPRDSNTGELFF,TGTGCCAGCTCACCAAGGGACAGCAACACCGGGGAGCTGTTTTTT
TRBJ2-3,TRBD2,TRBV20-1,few,CSAYLGLAGPTDTQYF,TGCAGTGCTTATCTCGGACTAGCGGGACCCACAGATACGCAGTATTTT
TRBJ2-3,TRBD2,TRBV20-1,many,CSASLVAGVADTQYF,TGCAGTGCTAGCCTGGTGGCGGGAGTGGCAGATACGCAGTATTTT
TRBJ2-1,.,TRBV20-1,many,CSAITRGKILGNEQFF,TGCAGTGCCATAACTAGGGGAAAAATCTTGGGCAATGAGCAGTTCTTC
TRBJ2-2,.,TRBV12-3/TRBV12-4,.,CASSFERTNTGELFF,TGTGCCAGCAGTTTTGAACGGACGAACACCGGGGAGCTGTTTTTT
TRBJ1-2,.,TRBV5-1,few,CASSQGTPNYGYTF,TGCGCCAGCAGCCAAGGGACGCCTAACTATGGCTACACCTTC
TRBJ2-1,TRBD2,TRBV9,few,CASSVGEASGQKQFF,TGTGCCAGCAGCGTGGGGGAGGCTAGCGGTCAAAAGCAGTTCTTC
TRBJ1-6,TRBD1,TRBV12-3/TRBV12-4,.,CASSADRGVLSPLHF,TGTGCCAGCAGTGCGGACAGGGGAGTCTTATCACCCCTCCACTTT
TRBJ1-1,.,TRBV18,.,CASSPLTGLDTEAFF,TGTGCCAGCTCACCACTCACAGGCTTAGACACTGAAGCTTTCTTT
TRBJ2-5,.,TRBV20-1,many,CSARDLFPQGQETQYF,TGCAGTGCTAGAGATCTTTTTCCGCAGGGACAAGAGACCCAGTACTTC
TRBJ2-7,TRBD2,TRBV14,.,CASSQERASGSLREQYF,TGTGCCAGCAGCCAAGAACGAGCTAGCGGGTCCCTTCGGGAGCAGTACTTC
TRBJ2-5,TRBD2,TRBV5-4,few,CASSLGGTRGKETQYF,TGTGCCAGCAGCTTGGGGGGGACTAGGGGTAAAGAGACCCAGTACTTC
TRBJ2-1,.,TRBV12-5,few,CASGEMGEDNEQFF,TGTGCTAGTGGTGAAATGGGAGAGGACAATGAGCAGTTCTTC
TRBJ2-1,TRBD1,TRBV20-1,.,CSARYSGTANNEQFF,TGCAGTGCTAGATATTCCGGGACAGCCAACAATGAGCAGTTCTTC
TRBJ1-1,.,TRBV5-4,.,CASSYTGGATEAFF,TGTGCCAGCAGCTATACAGGAGGTGCCACTGAAGCTTTCTTT
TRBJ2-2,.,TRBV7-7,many,CASSLGVNTGELFF,TGTGCCAGCAGCTTAGGGGTGAACACCGGGGAGCTGTTTTTT
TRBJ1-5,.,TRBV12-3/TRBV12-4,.,CAGSPQHF,TGTGCCGGCTCACCCCAGCATTTT
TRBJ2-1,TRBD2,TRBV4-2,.,CASSSSLAGAYEQFF,TGTGCCAGCAGCAGTTCTCTAGCGGGAGCATATGAGCAGTTCTTC
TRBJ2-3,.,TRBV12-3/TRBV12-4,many,CASSFSLSSTDTQYF,TGTGCCAGCAGTTTCAGTTTATCTAGCACAGATACGCAGTATTTT
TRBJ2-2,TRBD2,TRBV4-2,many,CASSQEARTSGNTGELFF,TGTGCCAGCAGCCAAGAAGCGAGGACTAGCGGGAACACCGGGGAGCTGTTTTTT
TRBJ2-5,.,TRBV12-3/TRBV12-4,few,CASSWANRQETQYF,TGTGCCAGCAGTTGGGCGAACCGCCAAGAGACCCAGTACTTC
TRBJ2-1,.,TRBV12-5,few,CASGLVLRGGISEQFF,TGTGCTAGTGGTTTGGTTTTGCGGGGCGGGATTAGTGAGCAGTTCTTC
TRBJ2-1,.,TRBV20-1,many,CSATRTRDEQFF,TGCAGTGCTACGAGGACTCGCGATGAGCAGTTCTTC
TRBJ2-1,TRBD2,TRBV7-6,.,CASSPGVIGLANF,TGTGCCAGCAGCCCGGGTGTAATTGGACTAGCCAACTTC
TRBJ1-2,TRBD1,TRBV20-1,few,CRADRGNGYTF,TGCAGGGCGGACAGGGGTAATGGCTACACCTTC
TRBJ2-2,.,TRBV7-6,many,CASSLGFRTANTGELFF,TGTGCCAGCAGCTTAGGCTTTAGGACAGCTAACACCGGGGAGCTGTTTTTT
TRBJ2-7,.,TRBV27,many,CASSVTGYEQYF,TGTGCCAGCAGTGTTACAGGCTACGAGCAGTACTTC
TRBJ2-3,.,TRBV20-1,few,CSARDEPQQYF,TGCAGTGCTAGAGATGAGCCTCAGCAGTATTTT
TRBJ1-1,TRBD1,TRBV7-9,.,CASSLERGPGTEAFF,TGTGCCAGCAGCTTAGAGAGGGGGCCGGGCACTGAAGCTTTCTTT
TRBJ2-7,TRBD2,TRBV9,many,CASSSGTTSYEQYF,TGTGCCAGCAGCAGCGGGACTACCTCCTACGAGCAGTACTTC
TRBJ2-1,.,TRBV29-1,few,CSATTQTYNEQFF,TGCAGCGCCACAACTCAGACCTACAATGAGCAGTTCTTC
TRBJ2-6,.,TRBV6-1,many,CASSLGPSGANVLTF,TGTGCCTCATCTCTAGGTCCCTCTGGGGCCAACGTCCTGACTTTC
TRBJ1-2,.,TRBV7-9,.,CASSLGSMSGYTF,TGTGCCAGCAGCTTAGGCAGTATGAGTGGCTACACCTTC
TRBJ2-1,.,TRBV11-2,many,CASSPGVEQFF,TGTGCCAGCAGCCCGGGGGTAGAGCAGTTCTTC
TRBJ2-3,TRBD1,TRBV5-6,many,CASSLVQGMADTQYF,TGTGCCAGCAGCTTGGTACAGGGGATGGCAGATACGCAGTATTTT
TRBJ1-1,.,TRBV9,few,CASSVKGVDTEAFF,TGTGCCAGCAGCGTAAAGGGGGTGGATACTGAAGCTTTCTTT
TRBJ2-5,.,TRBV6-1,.,CASMGQSQETQYF,TGTGCCAGCATGGGGCAAAGTCAAGAGACCCAGTACTTC
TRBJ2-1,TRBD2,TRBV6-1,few,CAASSGRANEQFF,TGTGCCGCTTCTAGCGGGAGGGCCAATGAGCAGTTCTTC
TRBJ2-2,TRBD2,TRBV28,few,CASSFPAGTSGSLSTGELFF,TGTGCCAGCAGTTTCCCTGCAGGGACTAGCGGGAGTTTATCCACCGGGGAGCTGTTTTTT
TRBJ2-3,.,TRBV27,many,CASSLYRDSTDTQYF,TGTGCCAGCAGTTTATACCGGGACAGCACAGATACGCAGTATTTT
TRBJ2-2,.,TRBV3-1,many,CASSQFSSGNTGELFF,TGTGCCAGCAGCCAGTTTTCATCAGGAAACACCGGGGAGCTGTTTTTT
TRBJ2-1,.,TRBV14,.,CASSQALSSYNEQFF,TGTGCCAGCAGCCAAGCCCTGAGCTCCTACAATGAGCAGTTCTTC